The 12 T cell receptor beta chains presented below share a single source sample, sequenced in a study of blood T cell repertoires in COVID-19. Some clones are missing from TCRdb's copy, which holds only in-frame ones; the method was immunoSEQ multiplex PCR. Seen here are about 52,000 clones, about 90% observed once, and the top ten hold approximately 15%. The sample was peripheral blood. These TCRs come from a human donor with active COVID-19. The donor label of this sample is uncertain.

The table lists this clone with a few counts. This rearrangement joins TRBV9 to TRBJ1-2; TRBD1 aligns across 9 bases. Germline lookup yields CDR1 SGDLS and CDR2 YYNGEE. Trimming at V came to 6 bases and at J to 8 bases, leaving 11 bases not matched to a gene. The CDR3 has 14 residues. The CDR3 here is CASTPQQGAWGYTF. The DNA of the CDR3 is TGTGCCAGCACCCCGCAACAGGGGGCTTGGGGCTACACCTTC.

The chain employs TRBV4-3 and TRBJ2-5; 7 bases map to TRBD2. The trim removed 4 bases at V and 5 bases at J, leaving 10 bases unmatched. From germline, CDR1 is LGHNA and CDR2 YSLEER. The CDR3 has 15 amino acids. CDR3 sequence reads: CASSRRRDYYETQYF. The CDR3 coding sequence is TGCGCCAGCAGCCGCCGCCGGGACTACTACGAGACCCAGTACTTC.

This clone has just one count. The chain carries TRBV7-2 and TRBJ2-7; TRBD1 aligns across 7 bases. Germline V gene data show CDR1 as SGHTA and CDR2 as FQGNSA. This CDR3 region has 16 residues. J lost 2 bases, V lost 1 base, and 8 bases had no gene match. CDR3 DNA: TGTGCCAGCAGCTTAGGAGGGGCTCAGGGGGCCTACGAGCAGTACTTC. Its protein is CASSLGGAQGAYEQYF.

The rearrangement links TRBV19 to TRBJ1-1; the D gene is possibly TRBD1 (5 bases). CDR1 and CDR2 (germline): LNHDA, SQIVND (reference sequence). Trimming cost V 3 bases and J 4 bases, with 15 bases left between them. CDR3 size: 15 residues. The CDR3 DNA follows: TGTGCCAGTAGTATTTGGCAGGGAGGACTCACTGAAGCTTTCTTT. This gives the protein CASSIWQGGLTEAFF.

This CDR3 is CASKLQATEKLFF. The CDR3 DNA is TGTGCCAGCAAACTGCAGGCAACTGAAAAACTGTTTTTT. The genes are TRBV6-5 and TRBJ1-4; D is unclear. Looked up from germline, CDR1 is MNHEY and CDR2 is SVGAGI. The CDR3 contains 13 residues. V lost 7 bases, J lost 7 bases, and 13 bases lay in between.

This chain joins TRBV19 and TRBJ1-1; a possible D gene is TRBD1 (6 bases). V shed 3 bases and J shed 6 bases, with 14 bases lying between them. CDR3 size: 14 residues. Germline V gives CDR1 LNHDA, CDR2 SQIVND (reference sequence). The CDR3 region is CASSITGRVAEAFF. The CDR3 bases are TGTGCCAGTAGTATTACAGGGAGGGTGGCTGAAGCTTTCTTT.

The chain links TRBV11-3 to TRBJ2-3; TRBD2 is a possible D gene (6 bases). Germline V gene lookup returns CDR1 SGHNT and CDR2 YENEEA. The length of the CDR3 is 15 residues. V was clipped by 1 base and J by 3 bases, with 11 bases between them. The CDR3 DNA is TGTGCCAGCAGCTTAGCCGGGGGTATAACAGATACGCAGTATTTT. Its translation: CASSLAGGITDTQYF.

V and J are TRBV7-9 and TRBJ2-4, with D unclear. V was clipped by 1 base and J by 0 bases, with 4 bases between them. From germline, CDR1 is SEHNR and CDR2 FQNEAQ (reference sequence). The CDR3 contains 14 residues. The DNA of the CDR3 is TGTGCCAGCAGCTTAGAGCTAGCCAAAAACATTCAGTACTTC. This sequence encodes CASSLELAKNIQYF.

This chain uses TRBV7-6 with TRBJ2-1; 12 bases are shared with TRBD2. CDR1 and CDR2 (germline): SGHVS, FNYEAQ. CDR3 length: 16 amino acids. J gave up 9 bases and V 3 bases, and 9 bases lay outside the gene matches. In nucleotides, the CDR3 is TGTGCCAGCAGCTTCACGACTAGCGGGGGACAGGGTGAGCAGTTCTTC. Translating gives CASSFTTSGGQGEQFF.

The table lists this clone with a count of one. The chain is built from TRBV18 and TRBJ1-2, with a possible D match to TRBD1 (5 bases). The CDR3 totals 15 residues. The germline V gene encodes CDR1 KGHSH and CDR2 LQKENI. Trimming pared 2 bases from V and 3 bases from J, leaving 13 bases between. The CDR3 loop reads CASSPVTAQDYGYTF. CDR3 nucleotides: TGTGCCAGCTCACCAGTGACAGCACAGGACTATGGCTACACCTTC.

The V gene is TRBV5-1, the J gene TRBJ2-3; no firm D call. Trimming cost V 2 bases and J 0 bases, with 7 bases left between them. This CDR3 spans 14 amino acids. Germline CDR1 reads SGHRS; CDR2 reads YFSETQ. DNA for the CDR3: TGCGCCAGCAGCTTTGTTTCTAGCACAGATACGCAGTATTTT. Its protein product is CASSFVSSTDTQYF.

This rearrangement joins TRBV7-3 to TRBJ2-4; D uncertain. The CDR3 has 12 residues. V lost 5 bases and J lost 6, with 8 bases in between. The germline V gene encodes CDR1 SGHTA and CDR2 FQGTGA. CDR3 amino acids: CASSPGGNIQYF. The DNA of the CDR3 is TGTGCCAGCAGCCCCGGTGGAAACATTCAGTACTTC.